The sequence of this TCR beta chain was determined in a study of human CD8 memory T cell subsets (dated by TCRdb to about 2020). General notes on the study: TCRbeta repertoires of stem-like (TSTEM), progenitor exhausted-like (TPEX) and effector memory CD8+ T cell subsets were compared to assess their clonal relationships. Six donors each provided TSTEM, TPEX and effector memory subsets, and TCRbeta repertoires were obtained from all six.

CCR7+ PD-1+ TIGIT+ early differentiated memory cells with dysfunctional, exhausted-like traits were defined as progenitor exhausted-like memory CD8+ T cells (TPEX). Peripheral blood mononuclear cells were isolated from healthy donor buffy coats by density gradient separation. Negative magnetic separation using EasySep or MojoSort CD8+ T cell isolation kits was how the study enriched total CD8+ T cells. An RNeasy Mini Kit was used to extract total RNA from duplicate vials of fewer than 180,000 sorted CD8+ T cells per subset. The PBMCs were used either fresh or after being cryopreserved in fetal bovine serum with around 9.7% DMSO. Fluorescence-activated cell sorting on a FACSAria III was used to sort CD8+ T cell subsets to purity. The data were produced on a NextSeq 550. A Human TCR Profiling Kit was used to prepare UMI-labeled 5' RACE TCRbeta libraries. The same number of PCR cycles was used to prepare all TCRbeta libraries in parallel. The published analysis was carried out like this. Between about 2,700 and 20,000 functional CDR3beta clonotypes were contained in each TCRbeta library. MIGEC 1.2.9 was used for UMI extraction and consensus assembly, with a minimum of three reads required per UMI. MiXCR 3.0.3 was used to extract the in-frame CDR3beta repertoires. Diversity metrics were computed in VDJtools 1.2.1 after downsampling each sample to 42,000 randomly selected UMIs. For each sample pair, the repertoire overlap metrics D, R and F2 were calculated in VDJtools using the top 3,000 clones. TCRdb reprocessed the reads, so every CDR3 protein sequence counts as one entry and DNA is not shown. V and J calls and clone size were set by TCRdb, not the authors. This sample's listing comprises more than 6,500 distinct CDR3 sequences. The ten largest account for 20% of the sample.

Overall study results and their limits: Only TCRbeta chains were sequenced, and repertoire comparisons rested on more than five donors tested with paired t-tests and Bonferroni correction. Normalized Shannon-Wiener diversity was similarly high in TSTEM and TPEX subsets, while effector memory subsets were less diverse by comparison. Based on Chao1 estimates, TSTEM subsets appeared to have greater repertoire diversity than TPEX subsets, which may reflect a broader range of specificities. Clonotypes were shared with effector memory cells by both stem-like subsets, but only minimal overlap was found between TSTEM and TPEX repertoires, suggesting distinct antigen spectra.

To note about this clonotype: Its target antigen remains unknown.

This clonotype was sampled from a human donor in good health. Sequencing was done on a sample of CD8+ T cells from PBMCs.

The CDR3 protein is CASSVGSGGAADTQYF. Recombination connected TRBV9 to TRBJ2-3; TCRdb's assignment of TRBD2 cannot be checked, as there is no DNA. Its CDR3 holds 16 amino acids, cysteine through phenylalanine. No DNA appears here. According to the germline V gene, CDR1 reads SGDLS and CDR2 reads YYNGEE.